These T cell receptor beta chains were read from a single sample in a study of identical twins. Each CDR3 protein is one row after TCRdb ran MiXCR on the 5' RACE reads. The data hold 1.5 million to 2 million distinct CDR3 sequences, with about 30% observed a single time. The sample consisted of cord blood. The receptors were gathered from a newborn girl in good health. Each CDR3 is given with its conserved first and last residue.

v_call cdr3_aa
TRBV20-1 CSARLADNEQFF
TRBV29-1 CSVGQTSGVYNEQFF
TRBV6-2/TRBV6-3 CASITGRVADTQYF
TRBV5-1 CASRWTGGNTEAFF
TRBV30 CAWSNGLNYGYTF
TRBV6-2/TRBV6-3 CASSYDPGGAEAFF
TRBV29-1 CSVRTGKNLYEQYF
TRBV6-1 CASRAGAGADTQYF
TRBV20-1 CSASGYNEQFF
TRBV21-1 CASSKRSSGRTDTQYF
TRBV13 CASRQLPGSNTEAFF
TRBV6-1 CASSSTVAQHF
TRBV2 CASEALAGITDAQYF
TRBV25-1 CASSGGGFYGYTF
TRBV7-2 CASSLEVSSGVYEQYF
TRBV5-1 CASSRGLSYTF
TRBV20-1 CSASSPGPYEQYF
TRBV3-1 CASSRASPSTDTQYF
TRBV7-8 CASSLRGWANTEAFF
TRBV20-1 CSARPLVGPPYEQYF
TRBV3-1 CASSQATGWAHYGYTF
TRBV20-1 CSATTGHNEQYF
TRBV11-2 CASSLTRLTNTGELFF
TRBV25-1 CASSDAGTGSYEQYF
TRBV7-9 CASRLAEYSYNEQYF
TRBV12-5 CASGLVPLSLIDRRRQGNYGYTF
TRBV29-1 CSVECLTSGENEQYF
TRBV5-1 CASSWTSGGDTQYF
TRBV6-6 CASSYSKGYGYNSPLHF
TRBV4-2 CASSQPRDGTSGYNEQFF
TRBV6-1 CASSTDRGYEKLFF
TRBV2 CVSSENSGRFYEQYF
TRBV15 CATSERGPRYRYYGYTF
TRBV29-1 CSVVKKSSYEQYF
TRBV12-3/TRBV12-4 CASSSLRQVPNEKLFF
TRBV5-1 CASRVYNEQYF
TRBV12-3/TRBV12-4 CASSLSWDTQYF
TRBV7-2 CASSLESGIYYNEQFF
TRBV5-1 CASSPDSPSYNSPLHF
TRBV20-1 CSAVWGHLNEKLFF
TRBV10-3 CAISVGQVPNSPLHF
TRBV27 CASRQGGTEAFF
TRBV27 CASSLSLRSIYNEQFF
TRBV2 CASSGGSQPRYEQYF
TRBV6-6 CASSPTPPYSNQPQHF
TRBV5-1 CASSTGQGMNTEAFF
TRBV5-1 CASSFGTSGGTDTQYF
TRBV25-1 CASSERDRVREQYF
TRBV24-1 CATSDSQRTGREAQYF
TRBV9 CASSEGTSGRNEQYF
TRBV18 CASSPGTGGNEQFF
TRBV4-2 CASSQELVARKNEQFF
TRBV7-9 CASPDGMNTEAFF
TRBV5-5 CASSLMPGSHEQYF
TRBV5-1 CASMDSREAFF
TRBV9 CASSVEVPQGHGYTF
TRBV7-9 CASSLRTGGVIGYTF